The clone carrying this TCR beta chain was counted between two and nine times. Its specificity is not known. Sample time point: newly diagnosed GD, antithyroid drugs for less than 3 months. RNA from PBMCs was the source of the TCR library. Guidelines of the American Thyroid Association were used to diagnose Graves' disease. The CDR3 loop spans 14 amino acids. Germline V gives CDR1 SGHTA, CDR2 FQGTGA. Trimming cost V 2 bases and J 8 bases, with 15 bases left between them. The data stem from a study of regulatory T cells in long-lasting Graves disease. Overall study results and limits: Under persistent disease, TRBV28, TRBJ1-2 and TRBJ2-5 were used preferentially.

Construction of the TCR beta libraries employed iRepertoire HTBI primers in conjunction with Arm-PCR of CDR3 regions. TCRdb independently ran MiXCR on the multiplex PCR reads; one entry per CDR3 protein. The table has 400,000 to 550,000 distinct CDR3 sequences, 16% seen once. The same sample was also studied in work on T cells in Graves' hyperthyroidism and ophthalmopathy. This second study says: HTBI primers were the set used in a first-round RT-PCR of the TCR CDR3.

The material was peripheral blood mononuclear cells (PBMCs), obtained at new diagnosis, from a patient treated with antithyroid drugs. This sequence was found in a woman between 18 and 29 years old with Graves disease. The V call is TRBV7-3, the J call TRBJ1-2, with D perhaps matching TRBD1 (6 bases). DNA of the CDR3: TGTGCCAGCAGCTTAGCCCCAGGGGTGGGCGGCTACACCTTC. This encodes CASSLAPGVGGYTF.